A single sample gave rise to the 5 T cell receptor beta chains below, sequenced in a study of cytomegalovirus exposure and HLA in healthy donors. The PCR made use of 60 Vbeta and 13 Jbeta primers. Repertoires were generated with immunoSEQ multiplex PCR, while TCRdb's copy carries only in-frame clones and drops some. This table holds 140,000 to 150,000 clones, approximately 76% found once. Specimen: PBMCs. All receptors come from a middle-aged man in good health and CMV-seronegative.

This clone came up once. The chain employs TRBV7-3 and TRBJ2-2; D is possibly TRBD1 (6 bases). Germline V lookup: CDR1 SGHTA, CDR2 FQGTGA. V lost 2 bases to trimming and J lost 7 bases, with 17 bases between them. The CDR3 consists of 16 residues. CDR3 sequence reads: CASSLLAGAFGGELFF. As DNA, the CDR3 is TGTGCCAGCAGCTTATTGGCAGGGGCCTTTGGCGGGGAGCTGTTTTTT.

This sequence joins TRBV4-3 and TRBJ1-2; 10 bases agree with TRBD1. V was pared by 1 base and J by 13 bases, with 15 bases of the junction left unmatched. This CDR3 has 16 amino acids. Germline V gene sequence: CDR1 LGHNA, CDR2 YSLEER. The CDR3 spells CASSQAIETGGGDFTF. The CDR3 DNA sequence: TGCGCCAGCAGCCAAGCAATTGAGACAGGGGGCGGAGATTTCACCTTC.

The rearrangement uses TRBV30 and TRBJ2-7; 7 bases line up with TRBD2. Germline CDR1 reads GTSNPN; CDR2 reads SVGIG (reference sequence). V lost 5 bases and J lost 7; bases outside the gene matches: 5. The CDR3 runs to 11 residues. For the CDR3, the DNA is TGTGCCTGGGGGGATAGCGGGGAGCAGTACTTC. Translated, it gives CAWGDSGEQYF.

The chain couples TRBV7-8 to TRBJ2-1; D gene uncertain. Trimming took 0 bases from V and 0 from J, leaving 6 bases between them. This CDR3 comprises 15 residues. Germline V lookup: CDR1 SGHVS, CDR2 FQNEAQ. The CDR3 DNA reads TGTGCCAGCAGCTTAGCGAGAGGCTCCTACAATGAGCAGTTCTTC. This translates into CASSLARGSYNEQFF. Full variable domain (missing parts from reference TRBV7-8 and TRBJ2-1): GAGVSQSPRYKVAKRGQDVALRCDPISGHVSLFWYQQALGQGPEFLTYFQNEAQLDKSGLPSDRFFAERPEGSVSTLKIQRTQQEDSAVYLCASSLARGSYNEQFFGPGTRLTVL.

In regard to this clone: Germline is not matched at one junction end, which may reflect a read error. CDR3 loop: CSVEGGASGANGLTF. The CDR3 DNA reads as TGCAGCGTTGAGGGGGGAGCTTCTGGGGCCAACGGCCTGACTTTC. The V gene is TRBV29-1, the J gene TRBJ2-6, with a tentative D call TRBD2 (6 bases). Germline CDR1 SQVTM, CDR2 ANQGSEA. The CDR3 consists of 15 residues.